A selection of T cell receptor beta chains follows, all from one sample in a study of PD-1 blockade in classical Hodgkin lymphoma. TCRdb keeps only in-frame clones here, not all; method: immunoSEQ multiplex PCR. The data contain 15,000 to 20,000 clones, around 79% of them singletons. Sequenced material: CD4+ T cells from blood, taken before the fourth cycle of nivolumab. These receptors were obtained from a human donor with classical Hodgkin lymphoma. Each CDR3 is given with its conserved first and last residue. A D gene is named only where the DNA matches it firmly. Size values are once, few and many counts, or a class for expanded clones, and some rows have none.

NA,NA,13,TRBJ1-1,TRBV6-1,CASTNFDRVFAFF,TGTGCCAGCACTAATTTCGATCGGGTGTTCGCTTTCTTT
NA,TRBD1,15,TRBJ1-2,TRBV19,CASSTGQGSHYGYTF,TGTGCCAGTAGTACCGGACAGGGAAGTCACTATGGCTACACCTTC
once,NA,13,TRBJ2-2,TRBV5-1,CASSLEGAGELFF,TGCGCCAGCAGCTTGGAAGGTGCCGGGGAGCTGTTTTTT
NA,NA,15,TRBJ2-1,TRBV19,CASSRFRDTYNEQFF,TGTGCCAGTAGTAGATTCCGGGACACCTACAATGAGCAGTTCTTC
few,TRBD2,16,TRBJ2-2,TRBV6-6,CASVPKAGGNTGELFF,TGTGCCAGCGTTCCGAAGGCGGGGGGGAACACCGGGGAGCTGTTTTTT
NA,NA,15,TRBJ2-3,TRBV4-2,CASSQERDRTDTQYF,TGTGCCAGCAGCCAAGAGAGGGATCGGACAGATACGCAGTATTTT
NA,TRBD1,16,TRBJ1-5,TRBV5-6,CASSPYHRGLDQPQHF,TGTGCCAGCAGCCCCTACCACAGGGGATTGGATCAGCCCCAGCATTTT
NA,TRBD1,15,TRBJ2-5,TRBV6-5,CASSFTQGVFETQYF,TGTGCCAGCAGTTTTACACAGGGGGTCTTTGAGACCCAGTACTTC
NA,TRBD1,16,TRBJ2-7,TRBV7-6,CASSLAGGQGTHEQYF,TGTGCCAGCAGCTTAGCTGGGGGACAGGGGACGCACGAGCAGTACTTC
NA,NA,18,TRBJ2-2,TRBV5-4,CASSLVGPRSIRSGELFF,TGTGCCAGCAGCTTGGTGGGCCCTCGGAGTATTCGGTCCGGGGAGCTGTTTTTT
NA,NA,16,TRBJ1-2,TRBV18,CASSPSGEATNYGYTF,TGTGCCAGCTCTCCGAGTGGGGAGGCGACTAACTATGGCTACACCTTC
NA,NA,12,TRBJ2-5,TRBV7-2,CASSLDGEAQYF,TGTGCCAGCAGCTTGGACGGGGAGGCCCAGTACTTC
NA,TRBD2,16,TRBJ2-1,TRBV7-2,CASSLGLAGFGNEQFF,TGTGCCAGCAGCTTAGGTCTAGCGGGGTTTGGTAATGAGCAGTTCTTC
once,TRBD2,16,TRBJ2-3,TRBV6-5,CASSYLSGGTTDTQYF,TGTGCCAGCAGTTACCTTAGCGGGGGGACCACAGATACGCAGTATTTT
NA,NA,13,TRBJ1-5,TRBV6-5,CASSRAPNQPQHF,TGTGCCAGCAGTCGCGCCCCGAATCAGCCCCAGCATTTT
NA,TRBD1,14,TRBJ1-1,TRBV7-2,CASSLGQGGFEAFF,TGTGCCAGCAGCCTGGGACAGGGTGGTTTTGAAGCTTTCTTT
few,NA,14,TRBJ1-6,TRBV6-5,CASSYSHYNSPLHF,TGTGCCAGCAGTTACTCGCATTATAATTCACCCCTCCACTTT
NA,NA,14,TRBJ1-5,TRBV4-2,CASPPRRNNQPQHF,TGTGCCAGCCCCCCCCGACGGAACAATCAGCCCCAGCATTTT
NA,NA,14,TRBJ1-1,TRBV19,CASTQGFVNTEAFF,TGTGCCAGTACGCAGGGATTCGTGAACACTGAAGCTTTCTTT
NA,TRBD2,17,TRBJ2-3,TRBV7-2,CASSLRLRGGMADTQYF,TGTGCCAGCAGCTTAAGACTGCGGGGAGGGATGGCAGATACGCAGTATTTT
NA,NA,13,TRBJ1-4,TRBV5-4,CASSFPGREKLFF,TGTGCCAGCAGCTTCCCCGGGCGTGAAAAACTGTTTTTT
NA,TRBD1,15,TRBJ2-3,TRBV11-3,CASSLDGTGIETQYF,TGTGCCAGCAGCTTGGACGGGACAGGGATAGAGACGCAGTATTTT
NA,NA,15,TRBJ2-2,TRBV5-1,CASSLVSLDTGELFF,TGCGCCAGCAGCTTGGTCAGCCTAGACACCGGGGAGCTGTTTTTT
NA,TRBD2,17,TRBJ2-2,TRBV18,CASSPPGLAANTGELFF,TGTGCCAGCTCACCACCGGGACTAGCGGCAAACACCGGGGAGCTGTTTTTT
NA,TRBD2,15,TRBJ2-1,TRBV5-5,CASSFGLAGYNEQFF,TGTGCCAGCAGCTTCGGGCTAGCGGGTTACAATGAGCAGTTCTTC
NA,TRBD1,13,TRBJ1-6,TRBV27,CASGQGLNSPLHF,TGTGCCAGCGGACAGGGGTTGAATTCACCCCTCCACTTT
NA,NA,21,TRBJ2-1,TRBV4-2,CASSQELVGNSGQSSYNEQFF,TGTGCCAGCAGCCAAGAGTTAGTGGGGAATTCCGGCCAGAGCTCCTACAATGAGCAGTTCTTC